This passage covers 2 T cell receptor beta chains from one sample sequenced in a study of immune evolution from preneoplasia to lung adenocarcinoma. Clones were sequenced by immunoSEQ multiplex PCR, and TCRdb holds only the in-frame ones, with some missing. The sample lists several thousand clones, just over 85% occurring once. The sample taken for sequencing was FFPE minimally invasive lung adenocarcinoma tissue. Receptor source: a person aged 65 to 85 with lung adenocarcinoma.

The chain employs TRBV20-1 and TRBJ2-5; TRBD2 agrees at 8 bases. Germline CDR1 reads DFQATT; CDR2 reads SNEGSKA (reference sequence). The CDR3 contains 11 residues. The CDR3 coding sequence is TGCAGCCAGCGGGGGTTAGAGACCCAGTACTTC. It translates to CSQRGLETQYF.

The CDR3 sequence is CASSELDSQETQYF. The CDR3 DNA follows: TGTGCCAGCAGTGAGCTGGACAGTCAAGAGACCCAGTACTTC. The rearrangement links TRBV2 to TRBJ2-5; maybe TRBD1 (6 bases). Germline V CDR1 and CDR2: SNHLY, FYNNEI. Deletions cut 3 bases from V and 2 bases from J, with 10 bases between. CDR3 length: 14 residues.